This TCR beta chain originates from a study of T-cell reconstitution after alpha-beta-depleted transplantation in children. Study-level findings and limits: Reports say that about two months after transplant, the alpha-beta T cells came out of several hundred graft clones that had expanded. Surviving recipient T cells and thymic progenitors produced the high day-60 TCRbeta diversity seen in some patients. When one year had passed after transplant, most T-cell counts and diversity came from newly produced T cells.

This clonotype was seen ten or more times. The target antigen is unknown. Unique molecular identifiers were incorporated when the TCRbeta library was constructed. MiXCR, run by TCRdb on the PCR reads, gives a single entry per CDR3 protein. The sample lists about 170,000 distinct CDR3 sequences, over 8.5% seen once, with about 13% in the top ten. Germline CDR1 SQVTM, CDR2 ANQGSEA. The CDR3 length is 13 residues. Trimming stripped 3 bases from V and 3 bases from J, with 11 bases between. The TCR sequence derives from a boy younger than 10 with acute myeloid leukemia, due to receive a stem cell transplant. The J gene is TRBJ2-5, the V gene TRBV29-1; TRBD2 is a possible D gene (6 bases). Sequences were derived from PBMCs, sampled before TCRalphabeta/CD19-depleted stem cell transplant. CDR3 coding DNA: TGCAGCGTTGACGGGAGCAGTAAAGAGACCCAGTACTTC. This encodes CSVDGSSKETQYF. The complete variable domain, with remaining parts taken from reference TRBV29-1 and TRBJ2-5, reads SAVISQKPSRDICQRGTSLTIQCQVDSQVTMMFWYRQQPGQSLTLIATANQGSEATYESGFVIDKFPISRPNLTFSTLTVSNMSPEDSSIYLCSVDGSSKETQYFGPGTRLLVL.